This T cell receptor (beta chain) was sequenced during a study of cytomegalovirus exposure and HLA in healthy donors. Germline lookup yields CDR1 SQVTM and CDR2 ANQGSEA. V shed 4 bases and J shed 4 bases, with 8 bases lying between them. The CDR3 is 12 residues long. Only a few counts were recorded for this clone. The target antigen is unknown. The PCR employed 60 Vbeta primers together with 13 Jbeta primers. TCRdb keeps only in-frame clones here, not all; method: immunoSEQ multiplex PCR. The table records about 180,000 clones, roughly 76% of them present only once. Study results and limitations: When a later analysis compared HLA-associated TCR beta chains with equally common others, the HLA-associated chains turned out to be more clonally expanded and to have lower generation probabilities.

Material: PBMCs. The chain employs TRBV29-1 and TRBJ1-5; D gene uncertain. The sequence was obtained from a woman in her late teens or twenties in good health and CMV-seropositive. Here the CDR3 reads CSVGSENQPQHF. The CDR3, as DNA: TGCAGCGTTGGTTCGGAGAATCAGCCCCAGCATTTT.